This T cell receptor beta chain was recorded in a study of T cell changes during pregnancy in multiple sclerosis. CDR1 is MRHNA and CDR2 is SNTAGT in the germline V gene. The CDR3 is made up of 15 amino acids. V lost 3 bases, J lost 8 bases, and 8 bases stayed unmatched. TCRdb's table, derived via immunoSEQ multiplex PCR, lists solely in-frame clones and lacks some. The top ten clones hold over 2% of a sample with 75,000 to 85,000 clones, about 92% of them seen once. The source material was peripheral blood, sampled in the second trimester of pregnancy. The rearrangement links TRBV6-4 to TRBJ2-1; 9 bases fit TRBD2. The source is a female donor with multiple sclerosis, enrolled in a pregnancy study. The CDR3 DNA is TGTGCCAGCAGTGAGACAGCGGGAGGAGGGGATGAGCAGTTCTTC. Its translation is CASSETAGGGDEQFF.